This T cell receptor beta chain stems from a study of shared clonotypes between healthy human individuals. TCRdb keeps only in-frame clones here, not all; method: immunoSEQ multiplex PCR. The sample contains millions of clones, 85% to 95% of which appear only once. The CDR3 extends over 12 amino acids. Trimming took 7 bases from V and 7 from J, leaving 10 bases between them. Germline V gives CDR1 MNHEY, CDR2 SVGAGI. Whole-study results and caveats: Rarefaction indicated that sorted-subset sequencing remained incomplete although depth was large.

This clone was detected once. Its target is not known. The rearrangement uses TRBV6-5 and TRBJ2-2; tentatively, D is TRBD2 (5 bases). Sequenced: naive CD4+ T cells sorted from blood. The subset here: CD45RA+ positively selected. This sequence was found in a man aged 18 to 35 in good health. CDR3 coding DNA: TGTGCCAGCACGGGGATTGGCGGGGAGCTGTTTTTT. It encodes CASTGIGGELFF.